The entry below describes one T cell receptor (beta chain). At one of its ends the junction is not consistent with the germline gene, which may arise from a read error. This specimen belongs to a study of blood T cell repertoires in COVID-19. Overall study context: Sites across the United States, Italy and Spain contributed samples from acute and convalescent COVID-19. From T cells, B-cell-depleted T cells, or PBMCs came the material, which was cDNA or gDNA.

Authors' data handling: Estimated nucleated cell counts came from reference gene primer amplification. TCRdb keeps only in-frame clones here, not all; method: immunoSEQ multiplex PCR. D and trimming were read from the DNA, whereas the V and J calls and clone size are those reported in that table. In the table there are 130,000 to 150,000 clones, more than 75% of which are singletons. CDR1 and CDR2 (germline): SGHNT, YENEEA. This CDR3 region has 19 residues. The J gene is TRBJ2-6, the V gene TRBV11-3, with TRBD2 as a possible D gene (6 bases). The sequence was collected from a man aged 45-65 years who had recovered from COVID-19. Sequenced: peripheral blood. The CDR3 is CASSLGSAGRTSGANVLTF. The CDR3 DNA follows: TGTGCCAGCAGTTTAGGGAGCGCGGGACGGACCTCTGGGGCCAACGTCCTGACTTTC.